These 20 T cell receptor beta chains were all obtained from the same sample, sequenced in a study of T cell repertoires in cytomegalovirus infection. MiXCR, run by TCRdb on the reads, gives a single entry per CDR3 protein. The sample carries about 530,000 distinct CDR3 sequences, about 30% recorded once. The sample comprised PBMCs. The source of these receptors is a human donor in good health (CMV status not recorded). Some clones in this sample may be carry-over from other donors' samples.

The chain combines TRBV6-5 with TRBJ2-5, with D perhaps being TRBD1 or TRBD2 (5 bases each). Germline CDR1 reads MNHEY; CDR2 reads SVGAGI. The CDR3 spans 14 residues. The germline V and J ends were trimmed by 5 bases and 2 bases, with 12 bases remaining between them. As DNA, the CDR3 is TGTGCCAGCAGTCCACGGGGCCGACAAGAGACCCAGTACTTC. The encoded protein is CASSPRGRQETQYF.

This clonotype showed up just a few times. The chain joins TRBV19 to TRBJ2-5; 7 bases match TRBD1. V shed 7 bases, J shed 1 base, and the junction held 6 bases outside the gene matches. The germline V gene has CDR1 LNHDA and CDR2 SQIVND (reference sequence). The CDR3 has 14 amino acids. DNA of the CDR3: TGTGCCAGTAACCCAAGGACAGGCCAAGAGACCCAGTACTTC. Translated: CASNPRTGQETQYF.

J is TRBJ1-4 and V is TRBV19; D uncertain. Germline-derived CDR1 and CDR2 are LNHDA and SQIVND (reference sequence). Trimming left V 0 bases short and J 5 bases short, with 10 bases between. This CDR3 has 15 amino acids. CDR3 in DNA: TGTGCCAGTAGTATAGAGGTCGTCGGAAATGAAAAACTGTTTTTT. Amino acids: CASSIEVVGNEKLFF.

V is TRBV7-6 and J is TRBJ1-4, with a possible D match to TRBD1 (5 bases). This CDR3 is 15 amino acids long. Trimming pared 5 bases from V and 1 base from J, leaving 11 bases between. Germline values: CDR1 SGHVS, CDR2 FNYEAQ. The chain's CDR3 is CASSQPGVTNEKLFF. In DNA form, the CDR3 reads TGTGCCAGCAGCCAGCCGGGGGTAACTAATGAAAAACTGTTTTTT.

The V call is TRBV12-3 or TRBV12-4, the J call TRBJ2-3; 11 bases are a match to TRBD2. J was trimmed by 1 base and V by 3 bases; bases with no gene match: 3. The CDR3 consists of 16 residues. The CDR3 nucleotides are TGTGCCAGCAGTTTTGGACTAGCGGGTCGCACAGATACGCAGTATTTT. Translating it yields CASSFGLAGRTDTQYF.

This clonotype was detected ten times or more. The chain joins TRBV6-1 to TRBJ2-1; possibly TRBD2 for D (6 bases). This CDR3 is built from 17 residues. CDR1 is MNHNS, CDR2 SASEGT, per germline. V gave up 4 bases and J gave up 0 bases, with 16 bases separating them. In nucleotides, the CDR3 is TGTGCCAGCAGTGTAACAGCGGGCACAAGCTCCTACAATGAGCAGTTCTTC. It codes for CASSVTAGTSSYNEQFF.

At least ten counts were recorded for this clonotype. The chain couples TRBV7-4 to TRBJ1-2; no reliable D call. CDR1 and CDR2 from the germline V gene are SGHVT and SQSDAQ. CDR3 size: 16 residues. The V gene lost 1 base and the J gene lost 0 bases, with 12 bases spanning the gap. The CDR3 protein is CASSLGVGSPNYGYTF. The CDR3 bases are TGTGCCAGCAGCTTAGGGGTGGGGTCACCTAACTATGGCTACACCTTC. Complete variable domain (other parts from reference TRBV7-4 and TRBJ1-2): GAGVSQSPRYKVAKRGRDVALRCDSISGHVTLYWYRQTLGQGSEVLTYSQSDAQRDKSGRPSGRFSAERPERSVSTLKIQRTEQGDSAVYLCASSLGVGSPNYGYTFGSGTRLTVV.

V and J are TRBV20-1 and TRBJ2-1, with 9 bases identical to TRBD1. CDR3 length: 11 residues. V lost 5 bases and J lost 9; bases outside the gene matches: 2. Germline V gene lookup returns CDR1 DFQATT and CDR2 SNEGSKA (reference sequence). The CDR3 DNA reads as TGCAGTGCTGGACAGGGGAGTGAGCAGTTCTTC. Encoded protein: CSAGQGSEQFF.

This clonotype was counted at least ten times. The gene calls are TRBV7-2 and TRBJ1-3, with D possibly TRBD1 on 5 matching bases. Germline CDR1 and CDR2: SGHTA and FQGNSA. There are 13 residues in the CDR3. The germline V and J ends were trimmed by 6 bases and 3 bases, with 9 bases remaining between them. CDR3 region: CASRGASGNTIYF. As DNA, the CDR3 is TGTGCCAGCAGAGGGGCAAGTGGAAACACCATATATTTT. Full variable domain (missing parts from reference TRBV7-2 and TRBJ1-3): GAGVSQSPSNKVTEKGKDVELRCDPISGHTALYWYRQSLGQGLEFLIYFQGNSAPDKSGLPSDRFSAERTGGSVSTLTIQRTQQEDSAVYLCASRGASGNTIYFGEGSWLTVV.

This clonotype appeared a few times. This chain uses TRBV4-2 with TRBJ1-2; 9 nucleotides align to TRBD1. V lost 1 base to trimming and J lost 4 bases; unmatched junction nucleotides: 7. The CDR3 has 16 amino acids. The V gene's germline CDR1 is LGHNA and CDR2 YNFKEQ. As DNA, the CDR3 is TGTGCCAGCAGCCAAGCCCCGGACAGGGGAGGCTATGGCTACACCTTC. This codes for CASSQAPDRGGYGYTF.

The chain has TRBV27 and TRBJ2-6, with unresolved D. This CDR3 is 17 amino acids long. With 4 bases removed from V and 3 bases from J, the gap between germline ends came to 16 bases. Looked up from germline, CDR1 is MNHEY and CDR2 is SMNVEV (reference sequence). CDR3 sequence: CASSSTDVLGGANVLTF. CDR3 bases: TGTGCCAGCAGTTCTACCGACGTGCTAGGTGGGGCCAACGTCCTGACTTTC.

This clonotype was counted at least ten times. The V gene is TRBV7-9, the J gene TRBJ1-1, with a weak D call TRBD1 (5 bases). This CDR3 is 12 amino acids long. The V gene lost 4 bases and the J gene lost 6 bases, with 9 bases spanning the gap. In germline, CDR1 is SEHNR, CDR2 FQNEAQ (reference sequence). DNA of the CDR3: TGTGCCAGCAGCTACGGGACCGCTGAAGCTTTCTTT. Protein: CASSYGTAEAFF.

This clonotype turned up a few times. This chain links TRBV6-5 with TRBJ2-6; D is undetermined. V dropped 10 bases and J dropped 0 bases, with 13 bases sitting between them. The CDR3 extends over 15 amino acids. The V gene's germline CDR1 is MNHEY and CDR2 SVGAGI. CDR3 loop: CATRDLGSGANVLTF. The DNA of the CDR3 is TGTGCCACCCGTGATCTGGGCTCTGGGGCCAACGTCCTGACTTTC.

The chain carries TRBV6-5 and TRBJ1-2; D remains unclear. This CDR3 contains 16 residues. Trimming removed 0 bases from V and 4 bases from J, with 15 bases in between. Germline CDR1 is MNHEY and CDR2 is SVGAGI. CDR3 nucleotides: TGTGCCAGCAGTTACTCCTCCCGAACCGCGAGCTATGGCTACACCTTC. Translated, it gives CASSYSSRTASYGYTF.

This clonotype appeared once. The chain is built from TRBV6-4 and TRBJ2-3; perhaps TRBD2 as D (7 bases). This CDR3 is built from 14 residues. The germline CDR1 and CDR2 sequences are MRHNA and SNTAGT. V dropped 6 bases and J dropped 1 base, with 11 bases sitting between them. The CDR3 region is CASRSGGGTDTQYF. CDR3 DNA sequence: TGTGCCAGCAGGTCGGGGGGCGGCACAGATACGCAGTATTTT.

This clonotype came up a few times. V and J are TRBV7-9 and TRBJ2-5; possibly TRBD1 for D (6 bases). The CDR3 length is 12 residues. Trimming shortened V by 4 bases and J by 4 bases, and 7 bases separated the two germline ends. Per germline, CDR1 SEHNR and CDR2 FQNEAQ (reference sequence). The CDR3 DNA sequence: TGTGCCAGCAGCTACAGGGTAGAGACCCAGTACTTC. Its protein is CASSYRVETQYF.

The chain recombines TRBV15 with TRBJ2-7; TRBD2 might be the D (6 bases). Trimming took 1 base from V and 3 from J, leaving 13 bases between them. CDR1 LNHNV and CDR2 YYDKDF come from the germline V gene (reference sequence). The CDR3 runs 15 residues. The CDR3 region has the DNA TGTGCCACCAGCAGAGGAGGGGATAGCGGCTACGAGCAGTACTTC. Amino acids: CATSRGGDSGYEQYF.

A few counts support this clonotype. This chain links TRBV6-2 or TRBV6-3 with TRBJ2-7, with 10 bases lining up with TRBD2. Germline V gene sequence: CDR1 MNHEY, CDR2 SVGEGT. This CDR3 comprises 15 residues. V lost 5 bases, J lost 7 bases, and 11 bases stayed unmatched. Written as DNA, the CDR3 is TGTGCCAGCAGTCACCCGGCTAGCGGGAGTGGTGAGCAGTACTTC. This translates into CASSHPASGSGEQYF.

V usage is TRBV7-2 and J usage is TRBJ2-1, with 9 bases matching TRBD2. With V trimmed by 0 bases and J by 6 bases, 9 bases remained unmatched. This CDR3 is 17 amino acids long. Looked up from germline, CDR1 is SGHTA and CDR2 is FQGNSA. The CDR3 DNA reads TGTGCCAGCAGCTTAGCGCTAGGGCTAGCGGGACGCAATGAGCAGTTCTTC. Protein sequence: CASSLALGLAGRNEQFF.

This clonotype was observed a few times. The chain has TRBV20-1 and TRBJ1-6; maybe TRBD1 (6 bases). The CDR3 is made up of 14 amino acids. Trimming stripped 6 bases from V and 1 base from J, with 10 bases between. CDR1 is DFQATT, CDR2 SNEGSKA, per germline (reference sequence). The CDR3: CSATGTSYNSPLHF. The CDR3 nucleotides read TGCAGTGCAACAGGGACTTCCTATAATTCACCCCTCCACTTT.